The 18 T cell receptor beta chains below come from one sample, sequenced in a study of Ad26.COV2.S vaccination and SARS-CoV-2 variants. Data came from immunoSEQ multiplex PCR; TCRdb stores just in-frame clones and leaves some out. The repertoire holds around 270,000 clones, with around nine tenths as singletons. The treatment is: around 19 received Ad26.COV2.S at low or high dose, single or two shots; 5 received placebo; per-sample allocation not given. Sampling took place 63 days after the first vaccine or placebo injection. This specimen was peripheral blood, taken in a trial of Ad26.COV2.S vaccine versus placebo. These receptors were collected from a person aged 18-65 years who received the Ad26.COV2.S COVID-19 vaccine or a placebo.

The chain employs TRBV5-1 and TRBJ2-3; 7 nucleotides line up with TRBD1. Germline V CDR1 and CDR2: SGHRS, YFSETQ. This CDR3 spans 17 amino acids. Trimming cost V 2 bases and J 0 bases; bases outside gene matches: 9. CDR3 DNA: TGCGCCAGCAGCTTACCCGCAAAGGACAGGAGCACAGATACGCAGTATTTT. This translates into CASSLPAKDRSTDTQYF.

V and J are TRBV5-4 and TRBJ2-5; the D is unclear. The CDR3 length is 15 residues. Trimming removed 0 bases from V and 12 bases from J, with 21 bases in between. The germline CDR1 and CDR2 sequences are SGHNT and YYREEE (reference sequence). CDR3 coding DNA: TGTGCCAGCAGCTTGGATCCGGGTCAACCGGAAGGGAAGTACTTC. Translating it yields CASSLDPGQPEGKYF.

The gene calls are TRBV7-9 and TRBJ2-7; the D call may be TRBD1 or TRBD2 (5 bases each). Trimming removed 8 bases from V and 3 bases from J, with 17 bases in between. This CDR3 spans 14 amino acids. From germline, CDR1 is SEHNR and CDR2 FQNEAQ (reference sequence). CDR3 sequence reads: CASSFGAAGYEQYV. The CDR3 DNA is TGTGCCAGCTCATTCGGGGCTGCGGGCTACGAGCAGTACGTC.

The J gene is TRBJ2-3, the V gene TRBV4-1, with no clear D. The CDR3 length is 13 residues. The germline V gene has CDR1 MGHRA and CDR2 YSYEKL. The V gene lost 2 bases and the J gene lost 3 bases, with 6 bases spanning the gap. The CDR3 sequence: CASSQLGTDTQYF. For the CDR3, the DNA is TGCGCCAGCAGCCAACTCGGTACAGATACGCAGTATTTT.

V usage is TRBV19 and J usage is TRBJ2-2, with 9 bases aligning to TRBD1. The germline V gene encodes CDR1 LNHDA and CDR2 SQIVND (reference sequence). The CDR3 runs 14 residues. V lost 6 bases to trimming and J lost 6 bases; unmatched junction nucleotides: 5. The CDR3 is CASRGTGSAGELFF. CDR3 DNA sequence: TGTGCCAGTAGAGGGACAGGGAGCGCCGGGGAGCTGTTTTTT.

The chain links TRBV7-9 to TRBJ2-6; 9 bases agree with TRBD1. With V trimmed by 5 bases and J by 0 bases, 5 bases remained unmatched. From germline, CDR1 is SEHNR and CDR2 FQNEAQ (reference sequence). CDR3 size: 17 residues. The CDR3 bases are TGTGCCAGCAGCCTGGGACAGGGATCCTCTGGGGCCAACGTCCTGACTTTC. It encodes CASSLGQGSSGANVLTF.

The chain carries TRBV7-9 and TRBJ1-4; no clear D. The length of the CDR3 is 19 residues. Trimming removed 5 bases from V and 0 bases from J, with 22 bases in between. Germline V gene data show CDR1 as SEHNR and CDR2 as FQNEAQ (reference sequence). CDR3 nucleotides: TGTGCCAGCAGCCTCACCGGCAGTGTGGTTTTGGCAACTAATGAAAAACTGTTTTTT. Translated, it gives CASSLTGSVVLATNEKLFF. Using reference TRBV7-9 and TRBJ1-4 for the parts outside the CDR3, the full variable domain is DTGVSQNPRHKITKRGQNVTFRCDPISEHNRLYWYRQTLGQGPEFLTYFQNEAQLEKSRLLSDRFSAERPKGSFSTLEIQRTEQGDSAMYLCASSLTGSVVLATNEKLFFGSGTQLSVL.

The V and J genes are TRBV6-4 and TRBJ2-1; 8 nucleotides line up with TRBD1. Germline CDR1 MRHNA, CDR2 SNTAGT. CDR3 length: 15 residues. The J segment lost 6 bases and the V segment lost 5 bases, leaving 9 bases of the junction unmatched. The CDR3 DNA reads as TGTGCCAGCAGTCTTACTCGGACAGGGATCAATGAGCAGTTCTTC. Encoded protein: CASSLTRTGINEQFF.

This chain joins TRBV4-1 and TRBJ2-5, with TRBD1 matching 7 bases. The germline V gene has CDR1 MGHRA and CDR2 YSYEKL. The CDR3 has 16 amino acids. With 0 bases clipped from V and 5 bases from J, the junction kept 9 bases outside the gene matches. The CDR3 DNA follows: TGCGCCAGCAGCCAAGATGGTAGGGGGCGATCGGAGACCCAGTACTTC. As protein: CASSQDGRGRSETQYF.

The chain carries TRBV4-1 and TRBJ2-7; TRBD1 matches 8 bases. Trimming cost V 0 bases and J 6 bases; bases outside gene matches: 7. CDR3 size: 15 residues. Germline V lookup: CDR1 MGHRA, CDR2 YSYEKL. CDR3 coding DNA: TGCGCCAGCAGCCAAGATCACGGACAGGGTGCCGAGCAGTACGTC. Its protein product is CASSQDHGQGAEQYV.

The CDR3 protein is CASSPQRGAGETQYF. The CDR3 coding sequence is TGTGCCAGCAGCCCCCAGCGGGGGGCGGGGGAGACCCAGTACTTC. V gene TRBV7-9 combines with J gene TRBJ2-5; TRBD2 agrees at 9 bases. CDR1 is SEHNR, CDR2 FQNEAQ, per germline (reference sequence). CDR3 size: 15 residues. V lost 5 bases to trimming and J lost 5 bases; unmatched junction nucleotides: 9.

This chain uses TRBV18 with TRBJ2-1; 8 bases map to TRBD2. Germline-derived CDR1 and CDR2 are KGHSH and LQKENI. CDR3 length: 14 amino acids. The ends lost 5 bases at V and 5 bases at J; junction bases unmatched: 5. CDR3 in DNA: TGTGCCAGCTCAGAAACTAGCGGCAACAATGAGCAGTTCTTC. Its protein product is CASSETSGNNEQFF.

V gene TRBV5-4 combines with J gene TRBJ2-5; TRBD2 might be the D (7 bases). The CDR3 sequence is 15 residues long. Germline V gives CDR1 SGHNT, CDR2 YYREEE (reference sequence). Trimming removed 3 bases at V and 3 bases at J, with 15 bases between. The CDR3 region has the DNA TGTGCCAGCAGCTCCCGGGGGGCAAAGAAAGAGACCCAGTACTTC. Its translation: CASSSRGAKKETQYF. The variable domain in full, completed from reference TRBV5-4 and TRBJ2-5, reads ETGVTQSPTHLIKTRGQQVTLRCSSQSGHNTVSWYQQALGQGPQFIFQYYREEENGRGNFPPRFSGLQFPNYSSELNVNALELDDSALYLCASSSRGAKKETQYFGPGTRLLVL.

The rearrangement uses TRBV19 and TRBJ1-1; D is unclear. The CDR3 loop spans 14 amino acids. CDR1 is LNHDA, CDR2 SQIVND, per germline (reference sequence). The germline V and J ends were trimmed by 7 bases and 1 base, with 13 bases remaining between them. This CDR3 reads CASTPTARNTEAFF. Written as DNA, the CDR3 is TGTGCCAGTACTCCTACGGCCAGGAACACTGAAGCTTTCTTT.

This chain joins TRBV9 and TRBJ1-6; 7 nucleotides agree with TRBD1. The CDR3 is 14 residues long. The ends lost 3 bases at V and 10 bases at J; junction bases unmatched: 7. Germline CDR1 SGDLS, CDR2 YYNGEE. The CDR3 here is CASSATGVRSPLHF. CDR3 in DNA: TGTGCCAGCAGCGCTACAGGGGTCCGCTCACCCCTCCACTTT.

The rearrangement uses TRBV6-6 and TRBJ1-1; 8 nucleotides agree with TRBD1. This CDR3 has 12 residues. The germline gives CDR1 MNHNY, CDR2 SVGAGI (reference sequence). The ends lost 6 bases at V and 10 bases at J; junction bases unmatched: 7. The CDR3 sequence is CASRAGGAGAFF. Here the CDR3 DNA reads TGTGCCAGCAGGGCAGGGGGCGCGGGAGCTTTCTTT.

The rearrangement links TRBV3-1 (or the pseudogene TRBV3-2) to TRBJ2-6; a possible D gene is TRBD2 (7 bases). Germline V gene data show CDR1 as LGHDT and CDR2 as YNNKEL (reference sequence). V shed 1 base and J shed 0 bases, with 13 bases lying between them. This CDR3 comprises 18 residues. CDR3 in DNA: TGTGCCAGCAGCCAAGTTGCGGGGGCCGGCTCTGGGGCCAACGTCCTGACTTTC. Amino acids: CASSQVAGAGSGANVLTF.

V is TRBV7-2 and J is TRBJ2-5; no clear D. The V gene lost 5 bases and the J gene lost 5 bases, with 9 bases spanning the gap. The germline V gene encodes CDR1 SGHTA and CDR2 FQGNSA. The CDR3 contains 12 residues. The CDR3 region has the DNA TGTGCCAGCAGCCCAGTTTGGGAGACCCAGTACTTC. It codes for CASSPVWETQYF.